The rows below give T cell receptor beta chains drawn from one sample of a study of TIL therapy for anti-PD-1-resistant metastatic lung cancer. Profiling relied on immunoSEQ multiplex PCR, and the TCRdb table lists in-frame clones only, not all of them. The sample contains about 48,000 clones, less than 75% of which appear only once. This specimen was tumor tissue, taken at baseline. These TCRs come from a person aged 25 to 80 with non-small cell lung cancer. The CDR3 runs from the conserved cysteine through the conserved F or W. Fields, in order: V gene, J gene, CDR3 protein.

TRBV5-4	TRBJ2-1	CASSIGQGRNEQFF
TRBV28	TRBJ1-2	CASSAGYVNYTF
TRBV4-1	TRBJ2-3	CASSPWGDSTDTQYF
TRBV6-5	TRBJ2-1	CASSYLPGSSYNEQFF
TRBV6-5	TRBJ1-4	CASSYSGVSNEKLFF
TRBV19	TRBJ1-2	CASSIHRDRSYGYTF
TRBV18	TRBJ2-7	CASSPDSLYYEQYF
TRBV5-1	TRBJ1-2	CASSLAPAYGYTF
TRBV7-9	TRBJ2-5	CAWDSAGGRETQYF
TRBV10-3	TRBJ1-2	CAISSPRDYGYTF
TRBV11-2	TRBJ2-3	CASSLGHFSGRAGDTQYF
TRBV9	TRBJ1-4	CASSVGGHGEKLFF
TRBV6-4	TRBJ2-3	CASSRRLEDTQYF
TRBV30	TRBJ1-4	CAWSPRQGLVDEKLFF
TRBV5-4	TRBJ1-4	CASSFATGVRTNEKLFF
TRBV18	TRBJ1-5	CASSEGAISNQPQHF
TRBV6-1	TRBJ2-5	CARGLAGVLEETQYF
TRBV4-1	TRBJ2-3	CASSQFAPSGLAGLSDTQYF
TRBV19	TRBJ2-3	CASRGAGGETDTQYF
TRBV7-9	TRBJ2-7	CASSLKIGGTSYEQYF
TRBV2	TRBJ2-1	CASSRNEQFF
TRBV7-6	TRBJ2-7	CASSSAPLSSGSSYEQYF
TRBV6-4	TRBJ1-4	CASIITGAGNEKLFF
TRBV7-3	TRBJ2-5	CASSPQGLRETQYF
TRBV5-1	TRBJ1-2	CASRGVLLEKDGYTF
TRBV10-3	TRBJ2-3	CAISEPLAESGDTQYF
TRBV28	TRBJ1-5	CASRQGRSDQPQHF
TRBV7-2	TRBJ2-7	CASSPGPLDYEQYF
TRBV11-2	TRBJ2-2	CASSPGTDSGELFF
TRBV7-7	TRBJ2-5	CASSSGQGAHETQYF
TRBV5-4	TRBJ2-3	CASSAELGKRGDTQYF
TRBV5-6	TRBJ2-3	CASSLGTMGTDTQYF
TRBV6-5	TRBJ1-6	CASSYTGVISPLHF
TRBV5-4	TRBJ1-2	CASSPTTGLYGYTF